The text below deals with one T cell receptor beta chain. Libraries were prepared by immunoSEQ multiplex PCR; TCRdb keeps only in-frame clonotypes and omits some of them. Of roughly 66,000 clones detected, roughly 91% appear once; the ten largest clones hold approximately 4.8%. The CDR3 sequence is 15 residues long. Germline V gene data show CDR1 as SEHNR and CDR2 as FQNEAQ (reference sequence). V was shortened by 1 base and J by 3 bases, with 11 bases between the two germline ends. This specimen comes from a study of T cell responses to AZD1222 COVID-19 vaccine. This chain links TRBV7-9 with TRBJ2-3; D perhaps matches TRBD2 (5 bases). This sequence was found in an adult who received the MenACWY meningococcal vaccine as a control. The sample in question was peripheral blood, obtained 28 days after the second dose of the MenACWY control vaccine. The CDR3 DNA follows: TGTGCCAGCAGCTTAGGGACTTCTGGGACAGATACGCAGTATTTT. Amino acid sequence: CASSLGTSGTDTQYF.